These T cell receptor beta chains were read from a single sample in a study of blood T cell repertoires in COVID-19. Sequencing used immunoSEQ multiplex PCR; TCRdb keeps in-frame clones, though not all of them. The data show 130,000 or so clones, around 63% seen once. The sequenced material came from peripheral blood. These receptors all come from a woman aged 70-85 years with acute or convalescent COVID-19. CDR3s include the opening cysteine and the closing phenylalanine or tryptophan. Clone sizes are given selectively: once, few, many, or a class where the clone is expanded.

CDR3,J,size,V
CASSHTGTGKYEQYF,TRBJ2-7,NA,TRBV14
CASSQDRGRANYGYTF,TRBJ1-2,NA,TRBV3-1/TRBV3-2
CATSPGGQSYEQYF,TRBJ2-7,NA,TRBV15
CAISFGQSFGVSGNTIYF,TRBJ1-3,NA,TRBV10-3
CAITMGGTNEQFF,TRBJ2-1,NA,TRBV10-3
CSALAEASTEAFF,TRBJ1-1,NA,TRBV29-1
CASSRGGDGYGYTF,TRBJ1-2,NA,TRBV5-6
CSASNRGTNTGELFF,TRBJ2-2,NA,TRBV20-1
CASSSRVVTGSLGNTEAFF,TRBJ1-1,once,TRBV11-2
CASRMAGIYNEQFF,TRBJ2-1,NA,TRBV2
CASSQDWRQYF,TRBJ2-7,few,TRBV14
CASRTTISGSSYEQYF,TRBJ2-7,NA,TRBV6-6
CASSAPGALAKNIQYF,TRBJ2-4,NA,TRBV19
CASSRGKSYEQYF,TRBJ2-7,NA,TRBV12-3/TRBV12-4
CASSQDLRGSYNSPLHF,TRBJ1-6,NA,TRBV14
CASSLGSVKETQYF,TRBJ2-5,NA,TRBV7-8
CASSLQGQDEQFF,TRBJ2-1,NA,TRBV6-5
CASDGGTEQFF,TRBJ2-1,NA,TRBV28